These T cell receptor beta chains were read from a single sample in a study of T cell responses to AZD1222 COVID-19 vaccine. Repertoires were generated with immunoSEQ multiplex PCR, while TCRdb's copy carries only in-frame clones and drops some. This table has 100,000 to 150,000 clones, about 88% appearing once. Sequencing was performed on peripheral blood, taken on day 0 of AZD1222 vaccination. All receptors derive from an adult in good health. The CDR3 runs from the conserved cysteine through the conserved F or W. Fields, in order: J gene, V gene, D gene, clone size, CDR3 protein, CDR3 DNA. The D gene is left open where the match is weak. A clone size is listed for some rows: how often the clone was seen (once, few, many), or a class if it is expanded.

j_call: TRBJ2-5; v_call: TRBV11-1; d_call: -; clone_size: -; cdr3_aa: CASSLSQGKETQYF; cdr3_nt: TGTGCCAGCAGCCTATCTCAGGGGAAAGAGACCCAGTACTTC
j_call: TRBJ2-7; v_call: TRBV5-1; d_call: -; clone_size: -; cdr3_aa: CASRKAQGQSYEQYF; cdr3_nt: TGCGCCAGCAGGAAAGCTCAGGGGCAAAGCTACGAGCAGTACTTC
j_call: TRBJ2-2; v_call: TRBV5-1; d_call: TRBD1; clone_size: -; cdr3_aa: CASRPGGANTGELFF; cdr3_nt: TGCGCCAGCCGCCCAGGGGGCGCGAACACCGGGGAGCTGTTTTTT
j_call: TRBJ1-1; v_call: TRBV6-1; d_call: -; clone_size: -; cdr3_aa: CASSEVLNTEAFF; cdr3_nt: TGTGCCAGCAGTGAAGTGCTGAACACTGAAGCTTTCTTT
j_call: TRBJ2-1; v_call: TRBV7-9; d_call: TRBD2; clone_size: -; cdr3_aa: CASSSQAGAISEQFF; cdr3_nt: TGTGCCAGCAGCTCGCAAGCGGGAGCTATCTCCGAGCAGTTCTTC
j_call: TRBJ2-3; v_call: TRBV6-5; d_call: -; clone_size: -; cdr3_aa: CASSYSSTYTDTQYF; cdr3_nt: TGTGCCAGCAGTTACTCGAGCACGTACACAGATACGCAGTATTTT
j_call: TRBJ2-5; v_call: TRBV12-3/TRBV12-4; d_call: -; clone_size: once; cdr3_aa: CATSARQETQYF; cdr3_nt: TGTGCCACCTCCGCTAGGCAAGAGACCCAGTACTTC
j_call: TRBJ2-1; v_call: TRBV4-2; d_call: TRBD2; clone_size: -; cdr3_aa: CASSQAGTSGNNEQFF; cdr3_nt: TGTGCCAGCAGCCAGGCGGGGACTAGCGGGAACAATGAGCAGTTCTTC
j_call: TRBJ1-2; v_call: TRBV5-6; d_call: TRBD1; clone_size: once; cdr3_aa: CASSRDRGYGYTF; cdr3_nt: TGTGCCAGCAGCCGGGACAGGGGCTATGGCTACACCTTC
j_call: TRBJ1-3; v_call: TRBV12-3/TRBV12-4; d_call: -; clone_size: once; cdr3_aa: CASSFLGGNTIYF; cdr3_nt: TGTGCCAGCAGTTTTCTCGGGGGCAACACCATATATTTT